The source of this T cell receptor (beta chain) is a study of cytomegalovirus exposure and HLA in healthy donors. Germline V lookup: CDR1 LGHNA, CDR2 YSLEER. The CDR3 consists of 15 residues. V lost 0 bases to trimming and J lost 5 bases; unmatched junction nucleotides: 2. As regards this clone: What it recognizes is unknown.

The primer mix had 60 Vbeta and 13 Jbeta primers. As originally analysed: Later analysis identified approximately 80 million unique TCR beta chains, 10 million to 12 million shared. The assay was immunoSEQ multiplex PCR, and TCRdb's table has in-frame clones only and misses some. V and J calls plus clone size are reproduced from that table; the DNA served to infer D and trimming. Among approximately 130,000 clones, about 80% were seen once, and the ten largest hold 1.8%. Study-level results: The records held CMV serostatus as the only immune exposure information. Later analysis identified around 15,000 TCR beta sequences associated with HLA alleles, using a false discovery rate threshold of 0.05.

V gene TRBV4-3 combines with J gene TRBJ1-1; 11 bases match TRBD1. Sequencing input: PBMCs. The source is a man aged 18-30 years in good health and CMV-seronegative. The CDR3 nucleotides read TGCGCCAGCAGCCAAGAGGGACAGGGGGTAACTGAAGCTTTCTTT. Translating gives CASSQEGQGVTEAFF.